This TCR beta chain came from a study of blood T cells in healthy people across ages. PCR was performed a second time for about 7 to 12 cycles using a sample-barcoded 5' primer and a J-beta primer mix. TCRdb itself ran the 5' RACE reads through MiXCR, one entry per CDR3 protein. Here the sample spans approximately 800,000 distinct CDR3 sequences, around 36% being singletons. The receptor comes from a man between 18 and 29 years old in good health. The sequenced sample consisted of blood.

CDR3 amino acids: CTSSPGTGGDQPQHF. The CDR3 DNA reads as TGTACCAGCAGCCCCGGGACAGGGGGCGATCAGCCCCAGCATTTT. The chain recombines TRBV7-2 with TRBJ1-5, with 12 nucleotides matching TRBD1. CDR1 is SGHTA and CDR2 is FQGNSA in the germline V gene. V lost 5 bases, J lost 5 bases, and 4 bases stayed unmatched. The CDR3 runs 15 residues. Full variable domain (outside the CDR3, taken from reference TRBV7-2 and TRBJ1-5): GAGVSQSPSNKVTEKGKDVELRCDPISGHTALYWYRQSLGQGLEFLIYFQGNSAPDKSGLPSDRFSAERTGGSVSTLTIQRTQQEDSAVYLCTSSPGTGGDQPQHFGDGTRLSIL.